Listed here is a single T cell receptor beta chain. This sample stems from a study of blood T cell repertoires in COVID-19. About the study: The United States, Italy and Spain supplied acute and convalescent COVID-19 samples.

Authors' analysis steps: It was from reference gene primer amplification that nucleated cell counts were estimated. TCRdb keeps only in-frame clones here, not all; method: immunoSEQ multiplex PCR. That table is the source of V, J and clone size, and D and trimming were worked out from the DNA. Of tens of thousands of clones listed, 88% are singletons. The germline gives CDR1 LNHDA, CDR2 SQIVND (reference sequence). V was pared by 5 bases and J by 5 bases, with 12 bases between. The CDR3 runs 13 residues. V is TRBV19 and J is TRBJ1-1; D perhaps matches TRBD1 (6 bases). This TCR was recovered from an elderly woman with active or convalescent COVID-19. The source material was peripheral blood. The CDR3 loop is CASSQKRGTEAFF. The CDR3 nucleotides are TGTGCCAGTAGTCAAAAAAGGGGGACTGAAGCTTTCTTT. Full variable domain (missing parts from reference TRBV19 and TRBJ1-1): DGGITQSPKYLFRKEGQNVTLSCEQNLNHDAMYWYRQDPGQGLRLIYYSQIVNDFQKGDIAEGYSVSREKKESFPLTVTSAQKNPTAFYLCASSQKRGTEAFFGQGTRLTVV.